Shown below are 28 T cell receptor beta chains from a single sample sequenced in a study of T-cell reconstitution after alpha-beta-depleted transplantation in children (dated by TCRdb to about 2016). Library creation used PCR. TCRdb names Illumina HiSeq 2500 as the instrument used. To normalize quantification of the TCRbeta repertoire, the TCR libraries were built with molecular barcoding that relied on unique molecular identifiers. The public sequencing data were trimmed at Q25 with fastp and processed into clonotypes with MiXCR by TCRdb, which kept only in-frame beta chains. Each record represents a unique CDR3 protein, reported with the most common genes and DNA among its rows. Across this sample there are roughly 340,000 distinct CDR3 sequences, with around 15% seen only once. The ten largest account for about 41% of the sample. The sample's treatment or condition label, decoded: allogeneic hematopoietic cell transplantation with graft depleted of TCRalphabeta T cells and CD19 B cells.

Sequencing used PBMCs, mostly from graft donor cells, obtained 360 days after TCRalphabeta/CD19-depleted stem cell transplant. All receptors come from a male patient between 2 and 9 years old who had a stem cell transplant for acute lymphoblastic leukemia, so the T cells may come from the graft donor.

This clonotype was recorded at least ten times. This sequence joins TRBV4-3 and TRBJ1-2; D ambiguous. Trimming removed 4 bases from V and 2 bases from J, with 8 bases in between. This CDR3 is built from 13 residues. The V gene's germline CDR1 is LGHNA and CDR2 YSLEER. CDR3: CASSPRRNYGYTF. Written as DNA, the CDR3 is TGCGCCAGCAGCCCGAGACGAAACTATGGCTACACCTTC.

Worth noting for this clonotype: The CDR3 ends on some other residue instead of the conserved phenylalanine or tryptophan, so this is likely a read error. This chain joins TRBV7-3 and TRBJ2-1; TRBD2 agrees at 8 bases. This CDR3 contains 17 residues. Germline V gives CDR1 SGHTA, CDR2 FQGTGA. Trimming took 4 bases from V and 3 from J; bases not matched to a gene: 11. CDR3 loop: CASSYNSREGHYNEQFC. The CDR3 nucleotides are TGTGCCAGCAGCTATAACTCCCGGGAGGGCCACTACAATGAGCAGTTCTGC.

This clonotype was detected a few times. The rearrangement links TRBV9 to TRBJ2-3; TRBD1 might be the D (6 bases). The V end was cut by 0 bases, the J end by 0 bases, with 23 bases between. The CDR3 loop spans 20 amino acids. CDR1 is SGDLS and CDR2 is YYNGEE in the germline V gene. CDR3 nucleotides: TGTGCCAGCAGCGTAGCCCTTCGGAGGCCTTTGACAGGTAGCACAGATACGCAGTATTTT. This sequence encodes CASSVALRRPLTGSTDTQYF.

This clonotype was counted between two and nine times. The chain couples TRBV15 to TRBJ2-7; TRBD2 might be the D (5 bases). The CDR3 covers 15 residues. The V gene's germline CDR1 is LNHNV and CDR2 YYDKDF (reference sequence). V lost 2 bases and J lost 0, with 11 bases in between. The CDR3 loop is CATSRTTSSSYEQYF. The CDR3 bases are TGTGCCACCAGCAGAACCACTAGTTCCTCCTACGAGCAGTACTTC.

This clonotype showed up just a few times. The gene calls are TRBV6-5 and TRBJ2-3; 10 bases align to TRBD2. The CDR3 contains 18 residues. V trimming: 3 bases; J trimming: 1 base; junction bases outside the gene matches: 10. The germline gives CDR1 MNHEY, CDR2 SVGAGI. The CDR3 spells CASSYAPGTSVGTDTQYF. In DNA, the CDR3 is TGTGCCAGCAGTTATGCCCCTGGGACTAGCGTCGGCACAGATACGCAGTATTTT.

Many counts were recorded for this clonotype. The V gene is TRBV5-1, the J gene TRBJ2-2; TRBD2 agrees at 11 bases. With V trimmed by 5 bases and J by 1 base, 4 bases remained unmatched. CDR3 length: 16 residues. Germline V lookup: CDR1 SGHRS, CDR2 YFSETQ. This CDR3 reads CASRAGLAGNTGELFF. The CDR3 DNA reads TGCGCCAGCAGGGCCGGACTAGCGGGGAACACCGGGGAGCTGTTTTTT.

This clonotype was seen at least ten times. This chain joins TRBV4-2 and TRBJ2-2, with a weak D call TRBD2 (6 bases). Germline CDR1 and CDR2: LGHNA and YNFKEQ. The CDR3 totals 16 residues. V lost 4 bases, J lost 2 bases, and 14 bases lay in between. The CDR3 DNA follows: TGTGCCAGCAGCCTGGAGGGGTTATTCAACACCGGGGAGCTGTTTTTT. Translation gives CASSLEGLFNTGELFF.

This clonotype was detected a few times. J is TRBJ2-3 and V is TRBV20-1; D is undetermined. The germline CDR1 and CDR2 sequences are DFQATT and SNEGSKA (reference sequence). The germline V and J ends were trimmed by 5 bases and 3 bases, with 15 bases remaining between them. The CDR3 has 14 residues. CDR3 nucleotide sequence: TGCAGTGCTTCCGACTCTCACTTTACAGATACGCAGTATTTT. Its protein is CSASDSHFTDTQYF.

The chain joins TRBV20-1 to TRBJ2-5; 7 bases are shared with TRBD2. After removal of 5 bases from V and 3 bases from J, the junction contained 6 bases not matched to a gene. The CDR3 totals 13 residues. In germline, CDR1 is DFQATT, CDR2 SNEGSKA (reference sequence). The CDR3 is CSAFLAAKETQYF. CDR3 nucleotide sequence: TGCAGTGCTTTTCTAGCGGCTAAAGAGACCCAGTACTTC.

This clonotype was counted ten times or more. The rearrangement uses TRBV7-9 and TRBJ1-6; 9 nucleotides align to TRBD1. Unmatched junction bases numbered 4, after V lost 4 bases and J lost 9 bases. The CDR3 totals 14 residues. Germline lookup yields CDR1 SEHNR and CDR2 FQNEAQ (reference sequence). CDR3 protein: CASSSTGGGSPLHF. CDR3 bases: TGTGCCAGCAGCTCGACAGGGGGAGGTTCACCCCTCCACTTT.

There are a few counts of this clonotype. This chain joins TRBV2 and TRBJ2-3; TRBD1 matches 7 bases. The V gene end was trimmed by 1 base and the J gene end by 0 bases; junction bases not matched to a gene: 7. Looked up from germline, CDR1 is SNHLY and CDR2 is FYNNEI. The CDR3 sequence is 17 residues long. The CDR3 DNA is TGTGCCAGCAGTGAAGTGACAGGGATGATAAGCACAGATACGCAGTATTTT. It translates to CASSEVTGMISTDTQYF. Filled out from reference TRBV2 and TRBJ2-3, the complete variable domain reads EPEVTQTPSHQVTQMGQEVILRCVPISNHLYFYWYRQILGQKVEFLVSFYNNEISEKSEIFDDQFSVERPDGSNFTLKIRSTKLEDSAMYFCASSEVTGMISTDTQYFGPGTRLTVL.

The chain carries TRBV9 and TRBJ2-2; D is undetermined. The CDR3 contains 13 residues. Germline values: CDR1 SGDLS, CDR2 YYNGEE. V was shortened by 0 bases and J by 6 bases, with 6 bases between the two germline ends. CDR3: CASSVGGPGELFF. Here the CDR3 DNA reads TGTGCCAGCAGCGTAGGTGGGCCCGGGGAGCTGTTTTTT.

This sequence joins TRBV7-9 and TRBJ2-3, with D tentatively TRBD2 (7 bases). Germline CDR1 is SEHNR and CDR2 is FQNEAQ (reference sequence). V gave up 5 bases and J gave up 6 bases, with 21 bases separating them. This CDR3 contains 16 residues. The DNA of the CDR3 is TGTGCCAGCAGCCAAGGAGGAGGGGGGGTCGGCGATACGCAGTATTTT. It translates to CASSQGGGGVGDTQYF.

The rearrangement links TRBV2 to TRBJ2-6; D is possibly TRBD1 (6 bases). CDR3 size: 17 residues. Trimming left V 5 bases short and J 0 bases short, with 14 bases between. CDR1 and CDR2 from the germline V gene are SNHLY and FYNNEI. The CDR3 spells CASSKEQGVSGANVLTF. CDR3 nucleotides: TGTGCCAGCAGTAAAGAACAGGGTGTCTCTGGGGCCAACGTCCTGACTTTC.

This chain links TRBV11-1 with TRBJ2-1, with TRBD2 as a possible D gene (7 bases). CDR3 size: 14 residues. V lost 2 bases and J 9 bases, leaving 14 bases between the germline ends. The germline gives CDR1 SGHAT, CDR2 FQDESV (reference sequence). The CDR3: CASSLRGREREQFF. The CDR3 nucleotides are TGTGCCAGCAGCTTACGGGGGCGGGAGCGTGAGCAGTTCTTC.

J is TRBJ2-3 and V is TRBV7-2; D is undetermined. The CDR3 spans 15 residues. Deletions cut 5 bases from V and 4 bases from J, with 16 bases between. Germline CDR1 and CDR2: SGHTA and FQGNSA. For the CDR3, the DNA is TGTGCCAGCAGCCCGCTCAGCTTAGGCTCAGATACGCAGTATTTT. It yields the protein CASSPLSLGSDTQYF.

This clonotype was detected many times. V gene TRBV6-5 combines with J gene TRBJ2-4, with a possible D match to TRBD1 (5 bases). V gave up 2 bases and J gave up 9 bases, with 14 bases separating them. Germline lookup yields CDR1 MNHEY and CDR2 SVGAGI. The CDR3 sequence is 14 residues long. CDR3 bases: TGTGCCAGCAGTTACCCGCAGGGAAGGGCCATTCAGTACTTC. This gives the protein CASSYPQGRAIQYF.

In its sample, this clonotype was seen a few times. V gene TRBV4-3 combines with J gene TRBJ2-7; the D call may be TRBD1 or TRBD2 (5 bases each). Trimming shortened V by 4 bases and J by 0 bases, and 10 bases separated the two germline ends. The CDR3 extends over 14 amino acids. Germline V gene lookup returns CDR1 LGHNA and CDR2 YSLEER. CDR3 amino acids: CASSRDLSSYEQYF. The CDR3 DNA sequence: TGCGCCAGCAGCCGGGACCTGAGCTCCTACGAGCAGTACTTC.

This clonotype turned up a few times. CDR3: CASSDTGGIEKLFF. CDR3 coding DNA: TGCGCCAGCAGCGATACAGGGGGCATTGAAAAACTGTTTTTT. V and J are TRBV5-1 and TRBJ1-4; 9 bases agree with TRBD1. The ends lost 4 bases at V and 7 bases at J; junction bases unmatched: 5. The CDR3 has 14 amino acids. Germline lookup yields CDR1 SGHRS and CDR2 YFSETQ.

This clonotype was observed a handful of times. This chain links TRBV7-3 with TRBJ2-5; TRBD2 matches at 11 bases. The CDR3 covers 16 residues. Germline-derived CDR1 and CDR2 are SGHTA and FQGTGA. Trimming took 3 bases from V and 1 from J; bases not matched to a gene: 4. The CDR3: CASSLVAGGPQETQYF. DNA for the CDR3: TGTGCCAGCAGCTTGGTAGCGGGAGGGCCCCAAGAGACCCAGTACTTC.

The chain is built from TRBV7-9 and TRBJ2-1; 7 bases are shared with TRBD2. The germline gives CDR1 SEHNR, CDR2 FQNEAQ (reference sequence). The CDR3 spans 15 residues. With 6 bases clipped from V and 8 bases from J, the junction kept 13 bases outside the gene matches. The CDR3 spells CASRLERELVYEQFF. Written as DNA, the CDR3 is TGTGCCAGCAGGTTGGAGCGGGAATTGGTCTATGAGCAGTTCTTC.

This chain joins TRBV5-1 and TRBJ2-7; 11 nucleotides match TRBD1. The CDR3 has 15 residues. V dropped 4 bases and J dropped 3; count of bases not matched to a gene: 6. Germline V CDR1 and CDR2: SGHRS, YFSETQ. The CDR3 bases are TGCGCCAGCAGCCCTGGGACAGGGGGAGTCTACGAGCAGTACTTC. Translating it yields CASSPGTGGVYEQYF.

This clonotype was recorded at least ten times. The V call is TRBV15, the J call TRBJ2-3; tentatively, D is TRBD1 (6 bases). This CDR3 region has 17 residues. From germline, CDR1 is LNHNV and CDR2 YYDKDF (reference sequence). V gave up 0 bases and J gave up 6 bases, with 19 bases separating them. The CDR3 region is CATSRDLLGQFHDTQYF. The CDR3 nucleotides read TGTGCCACCAGCAGAGATCTGCTGGGACAATTTCACGATACGCAGTATTTT.

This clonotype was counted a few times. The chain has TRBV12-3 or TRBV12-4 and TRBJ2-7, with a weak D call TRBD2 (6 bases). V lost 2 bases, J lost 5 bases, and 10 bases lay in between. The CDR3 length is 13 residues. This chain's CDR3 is CASSLTTRHEQYF. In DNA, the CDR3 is TGTGCCAGCAGTTTAACGACTAGACACGAGCAGTACTTC.

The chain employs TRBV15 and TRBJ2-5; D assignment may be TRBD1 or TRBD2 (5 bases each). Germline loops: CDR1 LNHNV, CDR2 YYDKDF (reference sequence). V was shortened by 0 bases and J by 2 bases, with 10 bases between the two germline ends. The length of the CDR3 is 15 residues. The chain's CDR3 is CATSRDLGEQETQYF. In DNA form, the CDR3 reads TGTGCCACCAGCAGAGATTTAGGGGAGCAAGAGACCCAGTACTTC.

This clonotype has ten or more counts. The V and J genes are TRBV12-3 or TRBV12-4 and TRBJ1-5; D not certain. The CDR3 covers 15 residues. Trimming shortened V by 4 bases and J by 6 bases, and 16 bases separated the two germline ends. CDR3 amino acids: CASSSREGGGQPQHF. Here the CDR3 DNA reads TGTGCCAGCAGTTCGAGGGAAGGAGGAGGTCAGCCCCAGCATTTT.

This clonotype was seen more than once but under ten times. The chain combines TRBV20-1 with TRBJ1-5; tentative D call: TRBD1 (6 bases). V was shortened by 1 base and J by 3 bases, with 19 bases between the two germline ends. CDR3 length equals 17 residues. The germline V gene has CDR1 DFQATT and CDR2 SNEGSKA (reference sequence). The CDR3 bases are TGCAGTGCTAGAGGGGACTTTGGCAGGGGCCTCAATCAGCCCCAGCATTTT. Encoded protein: CSARGDFGRGLNQPQHF.

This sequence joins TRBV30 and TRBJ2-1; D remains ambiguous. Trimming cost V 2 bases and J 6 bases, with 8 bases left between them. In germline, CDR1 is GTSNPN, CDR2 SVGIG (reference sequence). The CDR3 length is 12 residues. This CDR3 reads CAWSPTINEQFF. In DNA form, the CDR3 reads TGTGCCTGGAGTCCCACGATCAATGAGCAGTTCTTC.